This entry lists 18 T cell receptor beta chains sequenced from one sample in a study of T cells after yellow fever vaccination. TCRdb re-analysed the 5' RACE reads in MiXCR, keeping a single row per CDR3 protein. This table holds 450,000 to 550,000 distinct CDR3 sequences, 15% to 20% found once. Sequencing was performed on PBMCs, taken 15 days after the yellow fever booster vaccination. The receptors derive from a young man who received the YFV17D yellow fever vaccine.

This clonotype has a handful of counts. The chain uses TRBV6-2 or TRBV6-3 and TRBJ2-7; 9 bases agree with TRBD1. Germline assignment: CDR1 MNHEY and CDR2 SVGEGT. The CDR3 is 13 amino acids. The V segment lost 6 bases and the J segment 6 bases; nucleotides outside the gene matches: 6. This chain's CDR3 is CASRTTGGGEQYF. Here the CDR3 DNA reads TGTGCCAGCAGAACCACAGGGGGCGGCGAGCAGTACTTC.

In this sample, this clonotype turned up a few times. The rearrangement uses TRBV7-9 and TRBJ2-4; D is unresolved. The CDR3 loop spans 13 amino acids. CDR1 is SEHNR, CDR2 FQNEAQ, per germline (reference sequence). The V end lost 1 base, the J end lost 5 bases, and 6 bases lay between the germline ends. DNA of the CDR3: TGTGCCAGCAGCTTAGTCGCCCAAAACATTCAGTACTTC. Its protein is CASSLVAQNIQYF.

The V call is TRBV20-1, the J call TRBJ1-1; TRBD1 is a possible D gene (5 bases). The CDR3 length is 13 residues. CDR1 and CDR2 from the germline V gene are DFQATT and SNEGSKA (reference sequence). V shed 5 bases and J shed 1 base, with 11 bases lying between them. DNA for the CDR3: TGCAGTGCTCTGCAGGGCTCGAACACTGAAGCTTTCTTT. Translated: CSALQGSNTEAFF.

This clonotype has just a few counts. V and J are TRBV25-1 and TRBJ2-7; TRBD2 agrees at 8 bases. The CDR3 has 15 amino acids. The germline V gene has CDR1 MGHDK and CDR2 SYGVNS. With 8 bases clipped from V and 1 base from J, the junction kept 10 bases outside the gene matches. CDR3: CASAKISGVSYEQYF. The CDR3 coding sequence is TGTGCCAGCGCTAAAATTAGCGGGGTGTCCTACGAGCAGTACTTC.

This clonotype was picked up a small number of times. The rearrangement uses TRBV20-1 and TRBJ2-1, with TRBD2 matching 12 bases. CDR3 size: 17 residues. Trimming cost V 4 bases and J 0 bases; bases outside gene matches: 7. CDR1 is DFQATT, CDR2 SNEGSKA, per germline (reference sequence). The CDR3 spells CSAKRTSGISSYNEQFF. For the CDR3, the DNA is TGCAGTGCTAAAAGGACTAGCGGGATTAGCTCCTACAATGAGCAGTTCTTC.

In its sample, this clonotype was seen a few times. This chain connects TRBV4-3 to TRBJ2-2; 7 nucleotides align to TRBD2. Germline-derived CDR1 and CDR2 are LGHNA and YSLEER. This CDR3 contains 16 residues. V gave up 5 bases and J gave up 1 base; unmatched junction bases: 7. This chain's CDR3 is CASSSYSGQNTGELFF. For the CDR3, the DNA is TGCGCCAGCAGCTCTTATAGCGGGCAGAACACCGGGGAGCTGTTTTTT.

There are many counts of this clonotype. The CDR3 DNA follows: TGTGCCAGCACCCGGGGGGGAGCGGAATCCTACAATGAGCAGTTCTTC. This encodes CASTRGGAESYNEQFF. The gene calls are TRBV14 and TRBJ2-1, with 8 bases identical to TRBD2. CDR3 size: 16 residues. Looked up from germline, CDR1 is SGHDN and CDR2 is FVKESK. V lost 7 bases and J lost 1; bases outside the gene matches: 9.

This clonotype was observed a handful of times. The chain joins TRBV10-3 to TRBJ2-1; D unresolved. Trimming stripped 8 bases from V and 1 base from J, with 6 bases between. This CDR3 region has 12 residues. CDR1 is ENHRY and CDR2 is SYGVKD in the germline V gene. The CDR3 here is CAIGDSYNEQFF. The CDR3 coding sequence is TGTGCCATCGGGGATTCCTACAATGAGCAGTTCTTC.

The V call is TRBV7-6, the J call TRBJ2-3; perhaps D is TRBD1 or TRBD2 (6 bases each). Germline V lookup: CDR1 SGHVS, CDR2 FNYEAQ. Between the trimmed V and J ends, which lost 10 bases and 4 bases, there was a span of 15 bases. The CDR3 extends over 13 amino acids. CDR3 in amino acids: CATGWGAADTQYF. Written as DNA, the CDR3 is TGTGCCACGGGGTGGGGGGCCGCAGATACGCAGTATTTT.

A few counts support this clonotype. The J gene is TRBJ2-5, the V gene TRBV7-3; D call uncertain. The germline V gene has CDR1 SGHTA and CDR2 FQGTGA. V shed 5 bases and J shed 5 bases, with 15 bases lying between them. CDR3 length: 14 amino acids. The CDR3 DNA follows: TGTGCCAGCAGCCCCAGTTACAGTACCGAGACCCAGTACTTC. The encoded protein is CASSPSYSTETQYF.

The chain employs TRBV7-2 and TRBJ2-3; weak D call: TRBD2 (6 bases). This CDR3 has 15 residues. Germline V lookup: CDR1 SGHTA, CDR2 FQGNSA. The V end was cut by 5 bases, the J end by 1 base, with 13 bases between. The CDR3 DNA sequence: TGTGCCAGCAGCACCCATACGGGAGGCACAGATACGCAGTATTTT. It codes for CASSTHTGGTDTQYF.

This clonotype was detected only a few times. The chain employs TRBV12-3 or TRBV12-4 and TRBJ2-7; maybe TRBD1 (6 bases). Deletions cut 4 bases from V and 3 bases from J, with 16 bases between. The CDR3 consists of 15 residues. CDR3 coding DNA: TGTGCCAGCAGTTCCAGGCGGACAGAAGGCTACGAGCAGTACTTC. This gives the protein CASSSRRTEGYEQYF.

In this sample, this clonotype turned up a few times. The J gene is TRBJ2-2, the V gene TRBV20-1; 8 bases match TRBD1. In germline, CDR1 is DFQATT, CDR2 SNEGSKA (reference sequence). This CDR3 has 14 amino acids. The V segment lost 6 bases and the J segment 0 bases; nucleotides outside the gene matches: 3. The CDR3 reads CSAGTGANTGELFF. The CDR3, as DNA: TGCAGTGCCGGGACAGGAGCGAACACCGGGGAGCTGTTTTTT.

This chain joins TRBV18 and TRBJ2-7; 13 nucleotides align to TRBD2. Germline CDR1 reads KGHSH; CDR2 reads LQKENI. The CDR3 has 15 residues. The V and J ends lost 3 bases and 6 bases, in that order; junction bases with no gene match: 5. CDR3 residues: CASSPTGLAGVEQYF. The CDR3 bases are TGTGCCAGCTCACCGACAGGACTAGCGGGAGTCGAGCAGTACTTC.

This chain connects TRBV6-1 to TRBJ2-3; 8 bases align to TRBD2. The CDR3 extends over 17 amino acids. Germline trimming cut 2 bases from V and 1 base from J; bases unmatched to any gene: 8. Germline values: CDR1 MNHNS, CDR2 SASEGT. This CDR3 is CASSERGGPQGTDTQYF. Written as DNA, the CDR3 is TGTGCCAGCAGTGAACGGGGGGGGCCCCAGGGCACAGATACGCAGTATTTT.

The chain uses TRBV4-2 and TRBJ2-5; 11 nucleotides agree with TRBD2. The J segment lost 4 bases and the V segment lost 3 bases, leaving 4 bases of the junction unmatched. This CDR3 spans 15 amino acids. Germline V gives CDR1 LGHNA, CDR2 YNFKEQ. CDR3: CASSQAGTSGETQYF. The CDR3 nucleotides read TGTGCCAGCAGCCAGGCCGGGACTAGCGGAGAGACCCAGTACTTC.

The V gene is TRBV12-3 or TRBV12-4, the J gene TRBJ2-1; TRBD2 agrees at 14 bases. V gave up 1 base and J gave up 7 bases; unmatched junction bases: 9. This CDR3 has 18 residues. The CDR3 nucleotides are TGTGCCAGCAGTTTAGGGGGACTAGCGGGAGCTTCGGGGAATGAGCAGTTCTTC. Amino acids: CASSLGGLAGASGNEQFF.

This clonotype was observed a handful of times. The CDR3 region has the DNA TGTGCCAGCAGTTACTCTGGGACAAGACAAGAGACCCAGTACTTC. Amino acid sequence: CASSYSGTRQETQYF. The chain employs TRBV6-5 and TRBJ2-5; a possible D gene is TRBD1 (6 bases). The CDR3 length is 15 residues. Germline V gives CDR1 MNHEY, CDR2 SVGAGI. Trimming cost V 0 bases and J 2 bases, with 10 bases left between them.